The TCR beta chain under discussion was sequenced for a study of response to subunit inactivated influenza vaccine. General observations from the study: There was a suggestion from the authors that each seasonal influenza vaccination recruits few new T cells.

In germline, CDR1 is LGHNA, CDR2 YSLEER. The CDR3 has 16 residues. Trimming took 0 bases from V and 1 from J, leaving 13 bases between them. This clonotype was counted a few times. The antigen remains undetermined. Via MiXCR, TCRdb re-called the RT-PCR reads, giving one row per CDR3 protein. The table has roughly 700,000 distinct CDR3 sequences, approximately 15% seen once. The rearrangement links TRBV4-3 to TRBJ2-7, with D tentatively TRBD1 or TRBD2 (5 bases each). The material was PBMCs from blood, obtained less than 15 days before vaccination. The receptor's source is a middle-aged man who received an inactivated influenza vaccine. The CDR3, as DNA: TGCGCCAGCAGCCAAGATTGGGATTGGGGGTCCTACGAGCAGTACTTC. Translation gives CASSQDWDWGSYEQYF.